This TCR beta chain originates from a study of T cells after yellow fever vaccination (dated by TCRdb to between 2018 and 2021). About the study as a whole: The SMART-Seq v4 Ultra Low Input RNA kit was used to prepare libraries from fractions with low cell numbers. To track T-cell clones before and after primary and booster YFV17D yellow fever vaccination, bulk TCR alpha and beta repertoires were sequenced longitudinally. Two healthy male donors made up the cohort, one aged 18 to 29 years and the other aged 30 to 40 years. Blood was collected at multiple timepoints before and after primary and secondary immunization, and bulk PBMC replicates and cell subsets were isolated. Overall results and qualifications from the work: Compared with the primary T-cell response, the secondary T-cell response was weaker but faster, peaking on day 5 rather than day 15. A small share of clonotypes occurred in both CD4 and CD8 compartments, likely arising from convergent recombination. Computational filtering was needed because FACS-sorted repertoires could contain abundant contaminating clonotypes from the bulk population. Most clones expanded after primary vaccination were re-detected after the booster (almost 98% of CD4 and roughly 87% of CD8), suggesting broad memory maintenance. Only two donors were included in the study, so the extent to which the findings can be generalized is limited.

Germline trimming: 0 bases from V, 5 bases from J; junction bases outside gene matches: 4. From its cysteine to its phenylalanine, the CDR3 spans 17 amino acids. Only the CDR3 portion is preserved as DNA: 51 bases, with reading frame beginning at the first base. The CDR1 and CDR2 encoded by the germline V gene (reference sequence) are LGHDT and YNNKEL. The treatment or condition label on this specimen signifies: live attenuated yellow fever vaccine strain. A standard Ficoll-Paque protocol was used to isolate PBMCs from peripheral blood. Dynabeads CD4 and CD8 positive selection kits were used to isolate the CD4 and CD8 T-cell fractions. TriZol was used to extract RNA from bulk PBMCs, from CD4 and CD8 fractions, and from dextramer-positive and dextramer-negative fractions. The run used an Illumina NovaSeq 6000. Synthesis of TCR cDNA relied on 5'RACE template switching, a step that introduced a universal primer site along with unique molecular identifiers. Priming for cDNA synthesis came from both the TCR alpha and TCR beta constant segments. Library amplification used two PCR steps, and the second PCR step added sample barcodes and sequencing adapters. Sequencing of libraries was performed on Illumina HiSeq 2500 (2x100 bp) or NovaSeq (2x150 bp). From the authors' description of their analysis: MIGEC was used to demultiplex reads and collapse the reads into UMI consensus sequences, and MiXCR was used for V(D)J alignment. Vaccine-responding clonotypes were defined with edgeR using replicate PBMC samples, requiring FDR below 0.01 and a log2 fold change above 5 up to day 15. Bulk clonotypes were assigned CD4 or CD8 identity according to which sequenced CD4 or CD8 repertoire held them at higher abundance. TCRdb reran the public reads through fastp at Q25 and MiXCR, keeping productive beta chains. Each CDR3 protein appears once, grouped with its most common genes and DNA. The V and J calls and clone size come from TCRdb's table, not from the authors' own analysis. The sample table contains a few hundred thousand distinct CDR3 sequences; only one count was recorded for 7.5% to 9.5% of them. The biggest ten clones account for around 3.4% of the sample.

There are a few counts of this clonotype. This clone's antigen is unknown. No qualities accompany the bases; no much larger clone lies one base away. The chain is assembled from TRBV3-1 and TRBJ2-1; 13 bases in between match TRBD2. The material was CD4+ T cells sorted from PBMCs, obtained 5 days after the yellow fever booster vaccination. This sequence originates from a man younger than 30 who received the YFV17D yellow fever vaccine. The CDR3 corresponds to CASSQDLGLAGDNEQFF. The DNA sequence is TGTGCCAGCAGCCAAGACCTAGGACTAGCGGGGGACAATGAGCAGTTCTTC.